The next 17 T cell receptor beta chains were all read from a single sample in a study of neurological immune-mediated disorders. MiXCR, applied by TCRdb to the 5' RACE reads, yields one record per CDR3 protein. In the table there are under 90,000 distinct CDR3 sequences, 3% to 4.5% of which are singletons. The sample comprised PBMCs. The receptors come from a woman aged 45 to 65 with multiple sclerosis.

This clonotype was detected ten times or more. CDR3 region: CATSSDLDSLEAFF. Here the CDR3 DNA reads TGTGCCACCAGCAGTGATCTAGACAGTCTCGAAGCTTTCTTT. This rearrangement joins TRBV15 to TRBJ1-1; D is possibly TRBD1 (5 bases). Between the trimmed V and J ends, which lost 3 bases and 8 bases, there was a span of 16 bases. CDR1 and CDR2 from the germline V gene are LNHNV and YYDKDF (reference sequence). The CDR3 has 14 amino acids.

This clonotype was observed a handful of times. The chain combines TRBV12-3 or TRBV12-4 with TRBJ2-2, with D unresolved. The V gene lost 5 bases and the J gene lost 3 bases, with 7 bases spanning the gap. The CDR3 extends over 13 amino acids. For the CDR3, the DNA is TGTGCCAGCAGTCTCTCTGACACCGGGGAGCTGTTTTTT. Its protein product is CASSLSDTGELFF.

Ten or more counts support this clonotype. This sequence joins TRBV20-1 and TRBJ1-5; 8 bases are a match to TRBD1. The V and J ends lost 1 base and 1 base, in that order; junction bases with no gene match: 9. The CDR3 is 17 amino acids. CDR1 is DFQATT and CDR2 is SNEGSKA in the germline V gene (reference sequence). CDR3 nucleotide sequence: TGCAGTGCTAGAGGGGTGGTACAGGGGGGGAGCAATCAGCCCCAGCATTTT. This gives the protein CSARGVVQGGSNQPQHF.

This clonotype was counted many times. This chain links TRBV7-9 with TRBJ2-7; D call uncertain. The CDR3 is 12 residues long. The ends were cut back, 2 bases at V and 6 bases at J, with 8 bases in the middle. Germline V CDR1 and CDR2: SEHNR, FQNEAQ (reference sequence). CDR3 nucleotide sequence: TGTGCCAGCAGCTTATCGTACTCCGAGCAGTACTTC. Amino acids: CASSLSYSEQYF.

This clonotype was detected ten times or more. At one end, the junction sequence differs from germline, possibly due to a read error. The genes are TRBV5-1 and TRBJ1-6; D uncertain. The germline V gene has CDR1 SGHRS and CDR2 YFSETQ. There are 15 residues in the CDR3. The CDR3 reads CASRLDGAYNSPLHF. The CDR3 DNA follows: TGCGCCAGCAGATTGGACGGAGCCTATAATTCACCCCTCCACTTT.

This clonotype came up many times. This sequence joins TRBV20-1 and TRBJ2-7; 9 positions match TRBD1. The CDR3 contains 13 residues. The germline V gene encodes CDR1 DFQATT and CDR2 SNEGSKA (reference sequence). The trim removed 5 bases at V and 3 bases at J, leaving 5 bases unmatched. CDR3 region: CSAGGDRDYEQYF. In nucleotides, the CDR3 is TGCAGTGCTGGGGGGGACAGGGACTACGAGCAGTACTTC.

The sample holds many counts of this clonotype. This chain links TRBV4-2 with TRBJ2-5, with a weak D call TRBD2 (5 bases). The germline V and J ends were trimmed by 0 bases and 3 bases, with 11 bases remaining between them. The CDR3 consists of 15 residues. Germline CDR1 reads LGHNA; CDR2 reads YNFKEQ. The CDR3 coding sequence is TGTGCCAGCAGCCAAGAAGGACGGGGTGAAGAGACCCAGTACTTC. Amino acid sequence: CASSQEGRGEETQYF.

This clonotype was seen at least ten times. The rearrangement uses TRBV5-6 and TRBJ1-6; 10 bases line up with TRBD1. V trimming: 4 bases; J trimming: 10 bases; junction bases outside the gene matches: 5. Germline CDR1 SGHDT, CDR2 YYEEEE. The CDR3 contains 14 residues. CDR3 nucleotide sequence: TGTGCCAGCAGCGGGACAGGGGTTAGGTCACCCCTCCACTTT. Translation gives CASSGTGVRSPLHF.

This clonotype showed up many times. The V call is TRBV6-2 or TRBV6-3, the J call TRBJ2-5; 8 nucleotides line up with TRBD2. The CDR3 covers 14 residues. With V trimmed by 7 bases and J by 3 bases, 7 bases remained unmatched. The germline V gene has CDR1 MNHEY and CDR2 SVGEGT. In DNA form, the CDR3 reads TGTGCCAGCAACCCGGGACTAGTGAAAGAGACCCAGTACTTC. This translates into CASNPGLVKETQYF.

Ten or more counts support this clonotype. The gene calls are TRBV28 and TRBJ2-2, with 8 bases that match TRBD2. There are 14 residues in the CDR3. CDR1 is MDHEN and CDR2 is SYDVKM in the germline V gene. V lost 10 bases, J lost 5 bases, and 9 bases stayed unmatched. Here the CDR3 DNA reads TGTGCCACCTTAGCGGGGCTCAAGACCGGGGAGCTGTTTTTT. Translating it yields CATLAGLKTGELFF.

In its sample, this clonotype was seen many times. The chain couples TRBV7-9 to TRBJ1-1; unclear D gene. Germline-derived CDR1 and CDR2 are SEHNR and FQNEAQ (reference sequence). This CDR3 comprises 14 residues. The V end lost 5 bases, the J end lost 5 bases, and 15 bases lay between the germline ends. The CDR3 nucleotides are TGTGCCAGCAGCCTACCTCGTGGAGGGACTGAAGCTTTCTTT. Protein: CASSLPRGGTEAFF.

In its sample, this clonotype was seen many times. The V call is TRBV20-1, the J call TRBJ2-5, with D possibly TRBD1 on 5 matching bases. The CDR3 runs to 12 residues. The V and J ends lost 6 bases and 2 bases respectively, with 10 bases between them. Germline CDR1 reads DFQATT; CDR2 reads SNEGSKA (reference sequence). The DNA for the CDR3 is TGCAGTGCGACAGACAAACAAGAGACCCAGTACTTC. Protein product: CSATDKQETQYF.

In this sample, this clonotype turned up many times. V usage is TRBV20-1 and J usage is TRBJ2-7; D is unresolved. The CDR3 loop spans 12 amino acids. V was cut by 5 bases and J by 3 bases, with 11 bases left in between. Germline CDR1 reads DFQATT; CDR2 reads SNEGSKA (reference sequence). CDR3 loop: CSAVQIFYEQYF. CDR3 nucleotide sequence: TGCAGTGCTGTCCAGATTTTCTACGAGCAGTACTTC.

For this clonotype: A much larger clone differs by one base, so this may be a read error. The CDR3 nucleotides are TGCGCCAGCAGCCGAGAGGGGACCTACGAGAAGTACTTC. This sequence encodes CASSREGTYEKYF. The chain combines TRBV5-1 with TRBJ2-7; D tentatively fits TRBD1 or TRBD2 (5 bases each). Germline V gives CDR1 SGHRS, CDR2 YFSETQ. The CDR3 contains 13 residues.

Many counts were recorded for this clonotype. This chain links TRBV5-1 with TRBJ2-1; no firm D call. CDR1 is SGHRS and CDR2 is YFSETQ in the germline V gene. Trimming pared 1 base from V and 5 bases from J, leaving 7 bases between. There are 13 residues in the CDR3. The CDR3 loop reads CASSLFVNNEQFF. The CDR3 DNA reads TGCGCCAGCAGCTTGTTCGTTAACAATGAGCAGTTCTTC.

This clonotype came up many times. The rearrangement links TRBV12-3 or TRBV12-4 to TRBJ2-7; the D gene is possibly TRBD1 (6 bases). The CDR3 loop spans 12 amino acids. Trimming stripped 8 bases from V and 0 bases from J, with 8 bases between. The CDR3 reads CASRDNSYEQYF. The CDR3 DNA is TGTGCCAGCCGGGACAACTCCTACGAGCAGTACTTC.

This clonotype came up many times. The genes are TRBV12-3 or TRBV12-4 and TRBJ2-2; possibly TRBD1 for D (6 bases). Trimming stripped 2 bases from V and 5 bases from J, with 12 bases between. The CDR3 is 15 amino acids. In DNA, the CDR3 is TGTGCCAGCAGTTTATCCGCAGGGGCAACCGGGGAGCTGTTTTTT. Translating it yields CASSLSAGATGELFF.